The source of this TCR beta chain is a study of T cell changes during pregnancy in multiple sclerosis. Repertoires were generated with immunoSEQ multiplex PCR, while TCRdb's copy carries only in-frame clones and drops some. Here the sample spans approximately 41,000 clones, roughly 87% being singletons. In germline, CDR1 is GTSNPN, CDR2 SVGIG (reference sequence). This CDR3 spans 11 amino acids. This sequence was found in a female donor with multiple sclerosis, enrolled in a pregnancy study. The material sequenced was CD8+ T cells from peripheral blood mononuclear cells, taken in the first trimester of pregnancy. V and J are TRBV30 and TRBJ1-2; no firm D call. This CDR3 reads CANYWAHGYTF. CDR3 coding DNA: TGTGCAAATTACTGGGCCCATGGCTACACCTTC.